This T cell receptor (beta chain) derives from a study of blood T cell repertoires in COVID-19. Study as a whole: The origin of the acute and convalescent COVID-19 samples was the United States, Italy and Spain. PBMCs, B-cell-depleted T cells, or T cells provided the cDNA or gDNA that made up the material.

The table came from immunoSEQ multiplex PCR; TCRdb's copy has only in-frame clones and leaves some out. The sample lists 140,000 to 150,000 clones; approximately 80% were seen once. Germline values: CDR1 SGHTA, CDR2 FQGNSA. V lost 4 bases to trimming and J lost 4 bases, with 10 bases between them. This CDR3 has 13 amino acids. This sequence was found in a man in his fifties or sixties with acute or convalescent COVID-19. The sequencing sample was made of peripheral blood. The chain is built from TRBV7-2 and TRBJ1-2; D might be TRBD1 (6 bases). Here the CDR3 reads CASSYGQFYGYTF. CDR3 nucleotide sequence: TGTGCCAGCAGCTACGGACAGTTCTATGGCTACACCTTC.